The rows below give T cell receptor beta chains drawn from one sample of a study of metastatic and nonmetastatic thyroid tumors. TCRdb reassembled clones from the PCR reads with MiXCR. The sample consists of several thousand clones, around 28% of them appearing once. The sequenced sample was adjacent normal tissue. The receptors were gathered from a female donor with papillary thyroid cancer or a benign thyroid nodule (not recorded which). Some clones in this sample may be carry-over from other donors' samples. Both conserved end residues are part of each CDR3. The D gene is left open where the match is weak. Clone size appears in some rows only: once, few, many, or a class for an expanded clone.

clone_size: medium-sized
d_call: TRBD2
j_call: TRBJ2-2
v_call: TRBV19
cdr3_length: 16
cdr3_nt: TGTGCCAGTAGTTATACTAGCGCATTGAACACCGGGGAGCTGTTTTTT
cdr3_aa: CASSYTSALNTGELFF

clone_size: NA
d_call: TRBD1
j_call: TRBJ1-1
v_call: TRBV6-1
cdr3_length: 14
cdr3_nt: TGTGCCAGCAGCCGGGGGACAGGAGACACTGAAGCTTTCTTT
cdr3_aa: CASSRGTGDTEAFF

clone_size: few
d_call: NA
j_call: TRBJ1-4
v_call: TRBV7-9
cdr3_length: 16
cdr3_nt: TGTGCCATCAGCTTATTGCAGACCTTGGGGAATGAAAAACTGCTTTTT
cdr3_aa: CAISLLQTLGNEKLLF

clone_size: NA
d_call: TRBD1
j_call: TRBJ1-1
v_call: TRBV6-1
cdr3_length: 16
cdr3_nt: TGTGCCAGCAGTGAACTTTTTGACAGGGGGGGCACTGAAGCTTTCTTT
cdr3_aa: CASSELFDRGGTEAFF

clone_size: NA
d_call: NA
j_call: TRBJ2-7
v_call: TRBV20-1
cdr3_length: 13
cdr3_nt: TGCAGTGCTAAAATCGGAGTGAATTACGAGCAGTACTTC
cdr3_aa: CSAKIGVNYEQYF

clone_size: once
d_call: NA
j_call: TRBJ2-6
v_call: TRBV19
cdr3_length: 17
cdr3_nt: TGTGCCAGTAGTTTGGCCCAGTGGGCCTCTGGGGCCAACGTCCTGACTTTC
cdr3_aa: CASSLAQWASGANVLTF

clone_size: medium-sized
d_call: NA
j_call: TRBJ1-1
v_call: TRBV2
cdr3_length: 14
cdr3_nt: TGTGCCAGCAGTGAAGAGCAGGGGAACACTGAAGCTTTCTTT
cdr3_aa: CASSEEQGNTEAFF

clone_size: medium-sized
d_call: TRBD2
j_call: TRBJ2-1
v_call: TRBV30
cdr3_length: 12
cdr3_nt: TGTGCCTGGACAGGGCCTAGCGGGATAAAGTTCTTC
cdr3_aa: CAWTGPSGIKFF

clone_size: NA
d_call: NA
j_call: TRBJ2-3
v_call: TRBV11-2
cdr3_length: 15
cdr3_nt: TGTGCCAGCAGCTTAGTGGGGACACGCACAGATACGCAGTATTTT
cdr3_aa: CASSLVGTRTDTQYF

clone_size: few
d_call: NA
j_call: TRBJ2-5
v_call: TRBV6-1
cdr3_length: 12
cdr3_nt: TGTGCCAGCGGGACCCTACAAGAGACCCAGTACTTC
cdr3_aa: CASGTLQETQYF

clone_size: medium-sized
d_call: NA
j_call: TRBJ2-2
v_call: TRBV7-3
cdr3_length: 16
cdr3_nt: TGTGCCAGCAGCTTAACGGGAGGAGTTGGAGCCGGGGAGCTGTTTTTT
cdr3_aa: CASSLTGGVGAGELFF

clone_size: NA
d_call: NA
j_call: TRBJ1-6
v_call: TRBV7-2
cdr3_length: 13
cdr3_nt: TGTGTCAGCAGCTGGAGGTTCAACTCACCCCTCCACTTT
cdr3_aa: CVSSWRFNSPLHF

clone_size: NA
d_call: NA
j_call: TRBJ2-2
v_call: TRBV28
cdr3_length: 15
cdr3_nt: TGTGGGTGCAGTCCTCCGGCGGCGAACACCGGGGAGCTGTTTTTT
cdr3_aa: CGCSPPAANTGELFF

clone_size: few
d_call: NA
j_call: TRBJ1-5
v_call: TRBV6-2/TRBV6-3
cdr3_length: 13
cdr3_nt: TGTGCCAGCAGTTACCCCCCTATGGAGCCCCAGCATTTT
cdr3_aa: CASSYPPMEPQHF

clone_size: medium-sized
d_call: NA
j_call: TRBJ2-7
v_call: TRBV28
cdr3_length: 14
cdr3_nt: TGTGCCAGCAAGGGCACCCTCCAAACCTACGAGCAGTACTTC
cdr3_aa: CASKGTLQTYEQYF

clone_size: NA
d_call: NA
j_call: TRBJ1-6
v_call: TRBV7-2
cdr3_length: 14
cdr3_nt: TGTGCCAGCAGCTTAAGGCGGAATAATTCACCCCTCCACTTT
cdr3_aa: CASSLRRNNSPLHF

clone_size: NA
d_call: NA
j_call: TRBJ1-1
v_call: TRBV20-1
cdr3_length: 13
cdr3_nt: TGCAGTGTATATGGAACCTCGAACACTGAAGCTTTCTTT
cdr3_aa: CSVYGTSNTEAFF

clone_size: medium-sized
d_call: NA
j_call: TRBJ1-1
v_call: TRBV5-5
cdr3_length: 16
cdr3_nt: TGTGCCAGCAACAACGACCACGCCCTCAGGGACGCTGAAGCTTTCTTT
cdr3_aa: CASNNDHALRDAEAFF

clone_size: NA
d_call: TRBD2
j_call: TRBJ2-7
v_call: TRBV10-2
cdr3_length: 15
cdr3_nt: TGCGCGAGCAGAGAGCATCCAGCGGGAGTCGGCGAGCAGTACTTC
cdr3_aa: CASREHPAGVGEQYF

clone_size: NA
d_call: TRBD1
j_call: TRBJ1-4
v_call: TRBV6-1
cdr3_length: 19
cdr3_nt: TGTGCCAGCAGATCGGAGCTCGGGACAGGGGAACTCGGGGGTGAAAAAATGTTTTTT
cdr3_aa: CASRSELGTGELGGEKMFF